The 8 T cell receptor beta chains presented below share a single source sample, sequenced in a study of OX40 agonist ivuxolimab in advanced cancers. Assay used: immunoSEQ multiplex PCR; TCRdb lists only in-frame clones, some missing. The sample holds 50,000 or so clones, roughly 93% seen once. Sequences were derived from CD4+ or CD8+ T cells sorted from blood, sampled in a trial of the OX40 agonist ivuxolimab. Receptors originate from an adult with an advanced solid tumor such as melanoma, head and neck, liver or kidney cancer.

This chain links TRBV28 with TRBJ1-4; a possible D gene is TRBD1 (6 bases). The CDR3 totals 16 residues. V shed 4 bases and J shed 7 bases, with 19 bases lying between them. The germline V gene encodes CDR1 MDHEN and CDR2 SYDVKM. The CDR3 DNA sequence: TGTGCCAGCAGTTCCCTCCCGGACAGTCCGGGTGAAAAACTGTTTTTT. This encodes CASSSLPDSPGEKLFF.

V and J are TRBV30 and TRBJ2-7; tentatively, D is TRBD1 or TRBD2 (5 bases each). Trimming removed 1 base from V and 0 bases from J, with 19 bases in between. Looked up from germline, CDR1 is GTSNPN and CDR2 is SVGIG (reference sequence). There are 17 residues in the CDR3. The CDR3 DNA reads TGTGCCTGGAGTGGGGTGGCTCCAGGGACGAGCTCCTACGAGCAGTACTTC. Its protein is CAWSGVAPGTSSYEQYF.

Here the CDR3 DNA reads TGTGCCAGCAGCTTATTCGACCGTGGCGAGCAGTACTTC. Its translation: CASSLFDRGEQYF. J is TRBJ2-7 and V is TRBV11-2; no clear D gene. Trimming cost V 2 bases and J 6 bases, with 11 bases left between them. The CDR3 covers 13 residues. CDR1 and CDR2 (germline): SGHAT, FQNNGV. The complete variable domain, with remaining parts taken from reference TRBV11-2 and TRBJ2-7, reads EAGVAQSPRYKIIEKRQSVAFWCNPISGHATLYWYQQILGQGPKLLIQFQNNGVVDDSQLPKDRFSAERLKGVDSTLKIQPAKLEDSAVYLCASSLFDRGEQYFGPGTRLTVT.

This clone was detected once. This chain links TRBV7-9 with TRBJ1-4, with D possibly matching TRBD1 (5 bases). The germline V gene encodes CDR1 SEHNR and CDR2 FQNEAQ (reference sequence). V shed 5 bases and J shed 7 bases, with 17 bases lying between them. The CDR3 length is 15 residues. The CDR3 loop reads CASSPSQGFGEKLFF. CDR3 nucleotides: TGTGCCAGCAGCCCGTCCCAGGGTTTCGGTGAAAAACTGTTTTTT.

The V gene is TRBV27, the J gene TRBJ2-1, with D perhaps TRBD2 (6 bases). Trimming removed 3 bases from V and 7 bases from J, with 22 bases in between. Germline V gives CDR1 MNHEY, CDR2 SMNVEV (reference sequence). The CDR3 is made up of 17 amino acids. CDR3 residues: CASSLFSGTGALNEQFF. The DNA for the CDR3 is TGTGCCAGCAGTTTGTTTAGTGGGACTGGTGCCCTTAATGAGCAGTTCTTC.

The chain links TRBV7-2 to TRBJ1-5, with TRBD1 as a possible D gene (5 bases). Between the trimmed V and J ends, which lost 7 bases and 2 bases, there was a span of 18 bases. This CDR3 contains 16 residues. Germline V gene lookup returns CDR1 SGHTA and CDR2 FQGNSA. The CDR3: CASTPGAGGGNQPQHF. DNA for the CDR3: TGTGCCAGCACCCCGGGAGCCGGGGGGGGCAATCAGCCCCAGCATTTT.

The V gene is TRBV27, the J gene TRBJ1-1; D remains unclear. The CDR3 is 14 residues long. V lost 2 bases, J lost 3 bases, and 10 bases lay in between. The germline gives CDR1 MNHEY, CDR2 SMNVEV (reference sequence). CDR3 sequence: CASSLRPGYTEAFF. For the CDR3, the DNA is TGTGCCAGCAGTTTACGACCGGGGTACACTGAAGCTTTCTTT.

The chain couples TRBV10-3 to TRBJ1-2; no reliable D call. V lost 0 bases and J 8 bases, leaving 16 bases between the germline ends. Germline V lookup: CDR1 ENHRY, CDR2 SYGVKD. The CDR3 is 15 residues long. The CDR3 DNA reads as TGTGCCATCAGTGAGTCTGAGGTAGGCCTGGGCGGCTACACCTTC. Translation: CAISESEVGLGGYTF.